Below, one T cell receptor (beta chain) is given with its context. The record originates from a study of radiation and T cells in renal cell carcinoma. TCRdb's copy holds only in-frame clones and misses some; the assay was immunoSEQ multiplex PCR. Of approximately 150,000 clones in the sample, 75% to 90% were seen once. The CDR3 length is 15 residues. The ends were cut back, 5 bases at V and 0 bases at J, with 12 bases in the middle. CDR1 is SGDLS and CDR2 is YYNGEE in the germline V gene. Time point in this sample: blood 4 weeks post-SBRT, at nephrectomy. Indicated treatment: 15 Gy SBRT to primary tumor, nephrectomy 4 weeks later. Nephrectomy followed 15 Gy stereotactic body radiation by 4 weeks. Serial blood draws occurred at baseline and 2 and 4 weeks post-SBRT. The tumor was a clear cell renal cell carcinoma.

This clonotype was sampled from a woman between 50 and 59 years old with renal cell carcinoma. Sequencing used blood, obtained from a patient whose treatment included radiotherapy and nephrectomy. The rearrangement links TRBV9 to TRBJ1-5; D unclear. CDR3 protein: CASSYQGYSNQPQHF. The CDR3 DNA reads TGTGCCAGCAGTTACCAAGGGTATAGCAATCAGCCCCAGCATTTT.